Listed below are T cell receptor beta chains from one sample, sequenced in a study of cytomegalovirus exposure and HLA in healthy donors. Sequencing was performed with immunoSEQ multiplex PCR; in TCRdb, only in-frame clones are kept and a portion is missing. Of about 90,000 clones in the sample, 60% to 85% are singletons; the top ten hold approximately 4.6%. Sample: PBMCs. Every receptor here comes from a middle-aged woman in good health and CMV-seropositive. Each CDR3 is given with its conserved first and last residue. The D gene is left open where the match is weak. The size of a clone is reported for some rows only, either as once, few or many, or as a class for expanded clones.

>TRBJ2-2|TRBV12-5|-|-
TGTGCTAGTGGTTTGGCGGCGGTGGACACCGGGGAGCTGTTTTTT
CASGLAAVDTGELFF
>TRBJ1-6|TRBV4-3|TRBD1|-
TGCGCCAGCAGCCTGGGACAGGGGGGATCACCCCTCCACTTT
CASSLGQGGSPLHF
>TRBJ2-4|TRBV27|TRBD1|once
TGTGCCAGCAGTTTATTGGGGACAGGGAACATTCAGTACTTC
CASSLLGTGNIQYF
>TRBJ2-3|TRBV11-3|TRBD2|-
TGTGCCAGCAGCAAGAGCGGGAGAGATACGCAGTATTTT
CASSKSGRDTQYF
>TRBJ1-1|TRBV4-3|TRBD1|few
TGCGCCAGCAGCCAAGGTCGGTCAGGGGGAGGTAGAGGCACTGAAGCTTTCTTT
CASSQGRSGGGRGTEAFF
>TRBJ1-2|TRBV15|-|-
TGTGCCACCAGCAGCGAGGTAGCGGACTATGGCTACACCTTC
CATSSEVADYGYTF
>TRBJ2-3|TRBV5-4|TRBD2|-
TGTGCCAGCAGCTTGGGTACTAGCGGCCTCCCCATTACGCAGTATTTT
CASSLGTSGLPITQYF
>TRBJ2-1|TRBV5-6|TRBD2|-
TGTGCCAGCAGCTTGCTAAGCGGGGGATACAATGAGCAGTTCTTC
CASSLLSGGYNEQFF
>TRBJ1-1|TRBV6-5|-|few
TGTGCCAGCAGTTACACTTACCCAGGGGATGAAGCTTTCTTT
CASSYTYPGDEAFF
>TRBJ2-7|TRBV11-3|TRBD2|-
TGTGCCAGCAGCGCAATTTTTGGGACTAGCGGACTCTACGAGCAGTACTTC
CASSAIFGTSGLYEQYF
>TRBJ2-1|TRBV19|-|few
TGTGCCAGTAGCTCAGGGGATCAACCTCTCCTCTACAATGAGCAGTTCTTC
CASSSGDQPLLYNEQFF
>TRBJ1-4|TRBV7-9|TRBD1|few
TGTGCCAGCAGCCAGACAGGGGGTCACGAAAAACTGTTTTTT
CASSQTGGHEKLFF
>TRBJ2-7|TRBV30|-|few
TGTGCCTGGAGTGTAGGTGGGAGGGGGACCTACGAGCAGTACTTC
CAWSVGGRGTYEQYF
>TRBJ2-7|TRBV15|TRBD2|once
TGTGCCACCAGCAGAGGACTAGCGGGAGGTTCCTACGAGCAGTACTTC
CATSRGLAGGSYEQYF
>TRBJ1-1|TRBV18|-|-
TGTGCCAGCTCACCATCTTCTAACTTAAACACTGAAGCTTTCTTT
CASSPSSNLNTEAFF
>TRBJ1-5|TRBV6-6|TRBD1|once
TGTGCCAGCAGTCCAACAGGGGGCAATCAGCCCCAGCATTTT
CASSPTGGNQPQHF
>TRBJ2-7|TRBV6-8|-|few
TGTGCCAGCAGTTACGGCGGCACTGGGGAGCAGTACTTC
CASSYGGTGEQYF
>TRBJ1-5|TRBV19|-|-
TGTGCCAGTAGTATTTTCGGGGGAGGGGGTCAGCCCCAGCATTTT
CASSIFGGGGQPQHF
>TRBJ2-7|TRBV7-2|TRBD2|-
TGTGCCAGCAGCTTGGGACTAGCGAAATACGAGCAGTACTTC
CASSLGLAKYEQYF
>TRBJ2-2|TRBV14|TRBD1|-
TGTGCCAGCAGCGACCAGGGGGTATCCGGGGAGCTGTTTTTT
CASSDQGVSGELFF
>TRBJ1-1|TRBV6-1|TRBD1|-
TGTGCCAGCAGACCAACAGGGGGAACTGAAGCTTTCTTT
CASRPTGGTEAFF
>TRBJ1-3|TRBV18|TRBD1|few
TGTGCCAGCTCACCCGGGACAGGCGTTGGAAACACCATATATTTT
CASSPGTGVGNTIYF
>TRBJ2-6|TRBV18|TRBD2|few
TGTGCCAGCTCACCCACTAGCGGGAGGGTTGTTGGCGTCCTGACTTTC
CASSPTSGRVVGVLTF
>TRBJ2-4|TRBV7-2|TRBD2|once
TGTGCCAGCAGCTTTATGGGACTAGCAGATTACAAAAACATTCAGTACTTC
CASSFMGLADYKNIQYF
>TRBJ2-1|TRBV11-2|-|few
TGTGCCAGCAGCTCCACAGGGCGTGAGCAGTTCTTC
CASSSTGREQFF
>TRBJ1-5|TRBV6-1|-|once
TGTGCCAGCAGTGAAAGCGGGACCCTGGGAAATCAGCCCCAGCATTTT
CASSESGTLGNQPQHF
>TRBJ2-2|TRBV6-6|TRBD1|-
TGTGCCAGCAGTCCCAGGGGGCTGGGCACCGGGGAGCTGTTTTTT
CASSPRGLGTGELFF
>TRBJ2-1|TRBV7-9|-|once
TGTGCCACCGAAGACTCAAACCTCTATGAGCAGTTCTTC
CATEDSNLYEQFF
>TRBJ2-2|TRBV5-4|-|few
TGTGCCAGCAGCTTGATTAGCGGCGGGGAGCTGTTTTTT
CASSLISGGELFF
>TRBJ2-1|TRBV10-1|-|-
TGCGCCAGCACCTTTTTCTTGACTAGAGGCAATGAGCAGTTCTTC
CASTFFLTRGNEQFF
>TRBJ2-7|TRBV27|TRBD1|-
TGTGCCAGCAGTCCACCGGGACAGGGGAGTGGCGAGCAGTACTTC
CASSPPGQGSGEQYF
>TRBJ1-1|TRBV25-1|-|-
TGTGCCAGCAGCCAAAGTCCGGGGGGGAGAGCTTTCTTT
CASSQSPGGRAFF
>TRBJ1-5|TRBV7-2|-|-
TGTGCCAGCAGCTTAGACCAGGCTCAGCCCCAGCATTTT
CASSLDQAQPQHF
>TRBJ2-7|TRBV11-2|-|-
TGTGCCAGCAGCTTAAAAATGGGCTCCTACGAGCAGTACTTC
CASSLKMGSYEQYF
>TRBJ2-3|TRBV10-3|TRBD2|-
TGTGCCATCAGTGAGGCCCCGGGACTAGCGGGAGGGAGCACAGATACGCAGTATTTT
CAISEAPGLAGGSTDTQYF
>TRBJ1-3|TRBV30|-|few
TGTGCCTGGAAAAAGACAAGACAGACGGGAAACACCATATATTTT
CAWKKTRQTGNTIYF
>TRBJ2-6|TRBV11-3|TRBD1|-
TGTGCCAGCAGCTTAGGACCGGGACAGGAGCCCGGGGCCAACGTCCTGACTTTC
CASSLGPGQEPGANVLTF
>TRBJ2-3|TRBV7-7|-|-
TGTGCTAGCAGCTTAGGGATTGGAGTTGGGACAGATACGCAGTATTTT
CASSLGIGVGTDTQYF
>TRBJ2-7|TRBV28|TRBD2|-
TGTGCCAGCAGTCACGCTGGGACTAGCGGCCTGTACGAGCAGTACTTC
CASSHAGTSGLYEQYF
>TRBJ1-2|TRBV4-3|TRBD1|-
TGCGCCAGCAGCGCCCGGGACAGGGCGGACTATGGCTACACCTTC
CASSARDRADYGYTF
>TRBJ1-2|TRBV7-2|TRBD1|-
TGTGCCAGCAGCGCCGGGACAGGGGGGACCTATGGCTACACCTTC
CASSAGTGGTYGYTF
>TRBJ2-2|TRBV5-1|-|-
TGCGCCAGCAGCGCAATGACAGGGAACACCGGGGAGCTGTTTTTT
CASSAMTGNTGELFF
>TRBJ1-1|TRBV7-9|TRBD1|-
TGTGCCAGCAGCTTAGCAGGGGGCGCGGGAACTGAAGCTTTCTTT
CASSLAGGAGTEAFF
>TRBJ1-5|TRBV5-1|-|-
TGCGCCAGCAGCTTGGGTCAGGAAAATCAGCCCCAGCATTTT
CASSLGQENQPQHF
>TRBJ2-1|TRBV6-5|-|-
TGTGCCAGCAGCCGATCGGCCTACAATGAGCAGTTCTTC
CASSRSAYNEQFF
>TRBJ2-7|TRBV9|-|-
TGTGCCAGCAGCGTAGAACCATTGGGCACCTACGAGCAGTACTTC
CASSVEPLGTYEQYF
>TRBJ2-1|TRBV29-1|-|-
TGCAGCGGCGGGGCGGGGGAGCAGTTCTTC
CSGGAGEQFF
>TRBJ2-2|TRBV27|TRBD1|-
TGTGCCAGCAGTCCCGGACAGGGATACGGGGAGCTGTTTTTT
CASSPGQGYGELFF
>TRBJ1-1|TRBV19|TRBD1|few
TGTGCCAGTAGTATAACCTCGACAGGGCGGGTGGGCACTGAAGCTTTCTTT
CASSITSTGRVGTEAFF
>TRBJ2-7|TRBV2|TRBD2|-
TGTGCCAGCAGTCGGGCTAGCGGGAGCTACGAGCAGTACTTC
CASSRASGSYEQYF
>TRBJ1-1|TRBV6-5|TRBD1|few
TGTGCCAGCAGTCAACAGGGGATCACTGAAGCTTTCTTT
CASSQQGITEAFF
>TRBJ2-2|TRBV12-5|-|-
TGTGCTAGTGGTTTGGTAGCGGTATGGGCAACTAGCTCGGGGGACGCCGGGGAGCTGTTTTTT
CASGLVAVWATSSGDAGELFF
>TRBJ2-1|TRBV28|TRBD1|-
TGTGCCAGCAGTTTATTTCTCCGGGACAGGCATAATGAGCAGTTCTTC
CASSLFLRDRHNEQFF
>TRBJ2-2|TRBV9|-|-
TGTGCCAGCAGCGTAGAATTAGACACCGGGGAGCTGTTTTTT
CASSVELDTGELFF
>TRBJ2-1|TRBV5-6|TRBD1|-
TGTGCCAGCAGGAAAACAGGGGGCAGCTCCTACAATGAGCAGTTCTTC
CASRKTGGSSYNEQFF
>TRBJ2-7|TRBV6-1|TRBD2|-
TGTGCCAGCAGTCAAGCGGGAGATTTCCACGAGCAGTACTTC
CASSQAGDFHEQYF
>TRBJ2-1|TRBV5-4|TRBD2|-
TGTGCCAGCAGCCGGCGGGAGCACTACAATGAGCAGTTCTTC
CASSRREHYNEQFF
>TRBJ2-2|TRBV19|-|-
TGTGCCAGTAGTATAGGGGGTGGCGGGTCGAACACCGGGGAGCTGTTTTTT
CASSIGGGGSNTGELFF
>TRBJ1-2|TRBV9|-|-
TGTGCCAGCAGCCGTACCCAGGTCGTGGTTCAGCATGGCTACACCTTC
CASSRTQVVVQHGYTF